This T cell receptor (beta chain) was documented in a study of OX40 agonist ivuxolimab in advanced cancers. Germline values: CDR1 GTSNPN, CDR2 SVGIG (reference sequence). V was shortened by 6 bases and J by 7 bases, with 19 bases between the two germline ends. CDR3 length: 13 residues. Assay used: immunoSEQ multiplex PCR; TCRdb lists only in-frame clones, some missing. The table lists roughly 40,000 clones, 80% to 95% of them singletons. This clonotype was sampled from an adult with an advanced solid tumor such as melanoma, head and neck, liver or kidney cancer. The sample in question was CD4+ or CD8+ T cells sorted from blood, obtained in a trial of the OX40 agonist ivuxolimab. The chain joins TRBV30 to TRBJ2-7; D might be TRBD2 (6 bases). CDR3 sequence (DNA): TGTGCCTGCCCCGGGACTGGATCGGTAGAGCAGTACTTC. It is translated as CACPGTGSVEQYF.